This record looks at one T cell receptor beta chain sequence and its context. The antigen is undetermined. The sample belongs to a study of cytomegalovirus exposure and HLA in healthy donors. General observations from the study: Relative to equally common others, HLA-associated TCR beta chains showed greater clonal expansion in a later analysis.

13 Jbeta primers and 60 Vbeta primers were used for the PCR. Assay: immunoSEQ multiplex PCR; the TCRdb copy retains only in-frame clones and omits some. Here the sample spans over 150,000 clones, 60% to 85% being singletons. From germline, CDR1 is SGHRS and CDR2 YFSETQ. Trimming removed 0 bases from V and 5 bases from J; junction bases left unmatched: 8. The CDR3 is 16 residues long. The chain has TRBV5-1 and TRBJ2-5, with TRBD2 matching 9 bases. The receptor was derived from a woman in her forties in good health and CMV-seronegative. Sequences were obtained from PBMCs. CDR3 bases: TGCGCCAGCAGCTTGGGGGGTAGCGGGAGAGACGAGACCCAGTACTTC. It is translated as CASSLGGSGRDETQYF.